This TCR beta chain was documented in a study of cytomegalovirus exposure and HLA in healthy donors. Study-level results: Cytomegalovirus association was listed for 164 TCR beta chains. A prior analysis recorded that most TCR beta V segments were productive about 87% or about 30% of the time.

PCR employed 60 Vbeta and 13 Jbeta primers. Sequencing was performed with immunoSEQ multiplex PCR; in TCRdb, only in-frame clones are kept and a portion is missing. This table holds under 200,000 clones, less than 85% found once. CDR1 MNHEY and CDR2 SMNVEV come from the germline V gene (reference sequence). The CDR3 loop spans 14 amino acids. Trimming at V came to 7 bases and at J to 4 bases, leaving 8 bases not matched to a gene. Concerning this clone: The antigen is undetermined.

This TCR derives from a man aged 40-49 years in good health and CMV-seronegative. V and J are TRBV27 and TRBJ1-1, with TRBD1 identical over 8 bases. Source material: PBMCs. Written as DNA, the CDR3 is TGTGCCAGCAACCAAGCAGGGGGCTTCACTGAAGCTTTCTTT. It encodes CASNQAGGFTEAFF.